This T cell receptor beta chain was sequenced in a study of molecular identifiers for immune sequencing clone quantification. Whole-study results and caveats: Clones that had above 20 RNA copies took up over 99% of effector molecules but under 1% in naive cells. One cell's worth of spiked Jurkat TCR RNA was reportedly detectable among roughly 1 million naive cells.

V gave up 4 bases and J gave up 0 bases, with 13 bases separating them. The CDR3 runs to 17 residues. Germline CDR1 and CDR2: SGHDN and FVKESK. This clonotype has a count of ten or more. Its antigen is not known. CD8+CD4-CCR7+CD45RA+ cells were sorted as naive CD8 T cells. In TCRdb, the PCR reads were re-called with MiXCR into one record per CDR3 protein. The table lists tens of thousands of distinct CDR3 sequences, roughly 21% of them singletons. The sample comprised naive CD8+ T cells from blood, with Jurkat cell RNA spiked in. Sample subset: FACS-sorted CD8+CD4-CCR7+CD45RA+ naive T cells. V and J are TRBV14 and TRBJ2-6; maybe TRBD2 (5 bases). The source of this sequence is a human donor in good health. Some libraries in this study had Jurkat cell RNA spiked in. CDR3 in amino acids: CASSRRAVYSGANVLTF. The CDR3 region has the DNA TGTGCCAGCAGCCGGCGGGCAGTTTACTCTGGGGCCAACGTCCTGACTTTC.